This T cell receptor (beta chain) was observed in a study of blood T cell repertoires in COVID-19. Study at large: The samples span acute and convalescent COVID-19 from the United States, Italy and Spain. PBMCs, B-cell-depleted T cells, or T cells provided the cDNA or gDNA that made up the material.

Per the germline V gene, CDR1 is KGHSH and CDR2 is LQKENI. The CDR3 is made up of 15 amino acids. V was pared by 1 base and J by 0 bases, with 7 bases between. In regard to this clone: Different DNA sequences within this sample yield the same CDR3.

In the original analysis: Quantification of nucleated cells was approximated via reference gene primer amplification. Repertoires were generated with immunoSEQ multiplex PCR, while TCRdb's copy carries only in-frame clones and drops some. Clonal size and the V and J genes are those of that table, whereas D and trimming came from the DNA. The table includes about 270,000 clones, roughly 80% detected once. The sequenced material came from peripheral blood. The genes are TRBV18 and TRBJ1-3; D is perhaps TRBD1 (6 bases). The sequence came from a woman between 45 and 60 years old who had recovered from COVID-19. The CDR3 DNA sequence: TGTGCCAGCTCACCACTACAGGGCTCTGGAAACACCATATATTTT. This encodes CASSPLQGSGNTIYF. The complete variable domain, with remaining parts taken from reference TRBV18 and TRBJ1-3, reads NAGVMQNPRHLVRRRGQEARLRCSPMKGHSHVYWYRQLPEEGLKFMVYLQKENIIDESGMPKERFSAEFPKEGPSILRIQQVVRGDSAAYFCASSPLQGSGNTIYFGEGSWLTVV.